What follows are 23 T cell receptor beta chains derived from one specimen sequenced in a study of blood T cell repertoires in COVID-19. The method was immunoSEQ multiplex PCR; TCRdb's version includes in-frame clones alone and lacks a portion of them. The sample has a few hundred thousand clones; roughly 88% are singletons. Source material: peripheral blood. These receptors came from a human donor with COVID-19, enrolled during active disease. The donor label of this sample is uncertain.

V and J are TRBV6-2 or TRBV6-3 and TRBJ1-2, with 9 bases that match TRBD1. Trimming at V came to 5 bases and at J to 5 bases, leaving 12 bases not matched to a gene. Germline V lookup: CDR1 MNHEY, CDR2 SVGEGT. The CDR3 is 16 amino acids. The CDR3 spells CASSDPGTGIIYGYTF. Here the CDR3 DNA reads TGTGCCAGCAGTGACCCCGGGACAGGGATAATTTATGGCTACACCTTC.

This rearrangement joins TRBV6-5 to TRBJ2-7, with TRBD1 matching 11 bases. The CDR3 consists of 14 residues. V lost 8 bases, J lost 6 bases, and 9 bases stayed unmatched. The germline CDR1 and CDR2 sequences are MNHEY and SVGAGI. This CDR3 reads CASAQGQGVGEQYF. The CDR3, as DNA: TGTGCCAGCGCCCAGGGACAGGGGGTAGGCGAGCAGTACTTC.

This clone was observed a handful of times. The V and J genes are TRBV7-2 and TRBJ2-2; weak D call: TRBD2 (6 bases). The germline V gene encodes CDR1 SGHTA and CDR2 FQGNSA. Trimming removed 6 bases at V and 1 base at J, with 12 bases between. This CDR3 is 15 amino acids long. The CDR3 sequence is CASRLGGVNTGELFF. The CDR3 coding sequence is TGTGCCAGCAGGTTGGGGGGAGTGAACACCGGGGAGCTGTTTTTT. Based on the CDR3 plus reference TRBV7-2 and TRBJ2-2, the full variable domain is GAGVSQSPSNKVTEKGKDVELRCDPISGHTALYWYRQSLGQGLEFLIYFQGNSAPDKSGLPSDRFSAERTGGSVSTLTIQRTQQEDSAVYLCASRLGGVNTGELFFGEGSRLTVL.

The chain uses TRBV5-1 and TRBJ2-2; 8 bases are shared with TRBD2. CDR1 is SGHRS, CDR2 YFSETQ, per germline. CDR3 size: 14 residues. The V and J ends lost 2 bases and 4 bases, in that order; junction bases with no gene match: 1. CDR3 sequence: CASSFLAGTGELFF. CDR3 sequence (DNA): TGCGCCAGCAGCTTTCTAGCGGGCACCGGGGAGCTGTTTTTT.

This clone was detected many times. The chain joins TRBV12-3 or TRBV12-4 to TRBJ1-5; possible D gene TRBD1, 5 bases. V lost 5 bases, J lost 11 bases, and 10 bases lay in between. This CDR3 is 11 amino acids long. The CDR3 region has the DNA TGTGCCAGCAGTCTCGGACAAACCCAGCATTTT. This codes for CASSLGQTQHF.

The V gene is TRBV29-1, the J gene TRBJ2-1; TRBD2 agrees at 8 bases. The germline V gene encodes CDR1 SQVTM and CDR2 ANQGSEA. J was trimmed by 5 bases and V by 6 bases; bases with no gene match: 12. This CDR3 is 15 amino acids long. The CDR3 bases are TGCAGCGTGCGGACCCGGGAGGGCCCTAACAATGAGCAGTTCTTC. Translated: CSVRTREGPNNEQFF.

The gene calls are TRBV11-2 and TRBJ2-2, with D possibly being TRBD2 (5 bases). Germline V gives CDR1 SGHAT, CDR2 FQNNGV. Trimming took off 6 bases at V and 7 bases at J, with 15 bases between the two ends. CDR3 length: 14 amino acids. CDR3 loop: CASRTNPGSGELFF. The CDR3 coding sequence is TGTGCCAGCAGGACTAATCCAGGCAGCGGGGAGCTGTTTTTT.

The CDR3 sequence is CAWSRTPNTGELFF. The CDR3 DNA sequence: TGTGCCTGGAGTAGGACTCCGAACACCGGGGAGCTGTTTTTT. This chain links TRBV30 with TRBJ2-2, with D possibly matching TRBD2 (5 bases). The CDR3 consists of 14 residues. V dropped 2 bases and J dropped 0 bases, with 7 bases sitting between them. Germline V gives CDR1 GTSNPN, CDR2 SVGIG (reference sequence).

The J gene is TRBJ2-1, the V gene TRBV19, with 9 nucleotides matching TRBD2. Unmatched junction bases numbered 14, after V lost 5 bases and J lost 9 bases. The CDR3 contains 16 residues. Germline V gives CDR1 LNHDA, CDR2 SQIVND (reference sequence). The CDR3 reads CASSPPVGGRAGEQFF. The CDR3 DNA reads as TGTGCCAGTAGTCCCCCGGTGGGCGGGAGGGCCGGTGAGCAGTTCTTC.

V gene TRBV19 combines with J gene TRBJ1-5; 7 positions agree with TRBD1. The trim removed 3 bases at V and 4 bases at J, leaving 6 bases unmatched. The CDR3 extends over 15 amino acids. CDR1 and CDR2 from the germline V gene are LNHDA and SQIVND (reference sequence). In DNA form, the CDR3 reads TGTGCCAGTAGTATTGTGGCCAGGGGGAATCAGCCCCAGCATTTT. Translated, it gives CASSIVARGNQPQHF.

J is TRBJ1-6 and V is TRBV27; D is possibly TRBD1 (5 bases). Between the trimmed V and J ends, which lost 5 bases and 1 base, there was a span of 12 bases. The CDR3 covers 16 residues. From germline, CDR1 is MNHEY and CDR2 SMNVEV (reference sequence). This chain's CDR3 is CASSPQKGSYNSPLHF. CDR3 bases: TGTGCCAGCAGTCCGCAAAAGGGGTCCTATAATTCACCCCTCCACTTT.

This clone was observed a single time. The chain couples TRBV3-1 (or the pseudogene TRBV3-2) to TRBJ1-1, with D hard to call. The CDR3 has 13 residues. In germline, CDR1 is LGHDT, CDR2 YNNKEL (reference sequence). V was shortened by 4 bases and J by 9 bases, with 15 bases between the two germline ends. As DNA, the CDR3 is TGTGCCAGCAGCCCCGCCCGTGGAGTACAAGCTTTCTTT. Translation gives CASSPARGVQAFF.

The chain couples TRBV18 to TRBJ1-1, with TRBD1 matching 11 bases. V shed 3 bases, J shed 7 bases, and the junction held 7 bases outside the gene matches. The CDR3 totals 15 residues. The V gene's germline CDR1 is KGHSH and CDR2 LQKENI. The CDR3 loop reads CASSPLGQGGREAFF. The CDR3 DNA follows: TGTGCCAGCTCACCCCTGGGACAGGGGGGGCGTGAAGCTTTCTTT.

This chain uses TRBV15 with TRBJ1-1; possible D gene TRBD1, 5 bases. Germline values: CDR1 LNHNV, CDR2 YYDKDF (reference sequence). This CDR3 comprises 14 residues. Between the trimmed V and J ends, which lost 0 bases and 5 bases, there was a span of 10 bases. In nucleotides, the CDR3 is TGTGCCACCAGCAGAGACAGGGTGGGGACTGAAGCTTTCTTT. It codes for CATSRDRVGTEAFF.

The chain carries TRBV7-8 and TRBJ1-4; D might be TRBD1 (6 bases). CDR3 length: 16 amino acids. Trimming removed 5 bases from V and 0 bases from J, with 13 bases in between. From germline, CDR1 is SGHVS and CDR2 FQNEAQ. CDR3 amino acids: CASSPRGGATNEKLFF. CDR3 nucleotide sequence: TGTGCCAGCAGCCCCCGGGGGGGCGCAACTAATGAAAAACTGTTTTTT.

The gene calls are TRBV19 and TRBJ2-7; no clear D gene. Per germline, CDR1 LNHDA and CDR2 SQIVND (reference sequence). V lost 6 bases, J lost 3 bases, and 9 bases lay in between. The CDR3 runs 12 residues. The DNA for the CDR3 is TGTGCCAGTAGGAGTAGCAACTACGAGCAGTACTTC. This codes for CASRSSNYEQYF. Supplemented by reference TRBV19 and TRBJ2-7, the full variable domain reads DGGITQSPKYLFRKEGQNVTLSCEQNLNHDAMYWYRQDPGQGLRLIYYSQIVNDFQKGDIAEGYSVSREKKESFPLTVTSAQKNPTAFYLCASRSSNYEQYFGPGTRLTVT.

The rearrangement links TRBV19 to TRBJ2-1; D is unclear. The CDR3 spans 14 residues. The V end was cut by 4 bases, the J end by 5 bases, with 12 bases between. The germline CDR1 and CDR2 sequences are LNHDA and SQIVND (reference sequence). DNA for the CDR3: TGTGCCAGTAGTAACCAGGTATCGAACAATGAGCAGTTCTTC. Translation: CASSNQVSNNEQFF.

V is TRBV2 and J is TRBJ1-2; possible D gene TRBD1, 6 bases. V was pared by 6 bases and J by 3 bases, with 14 bases between. This CDR3 has 14 residues. Germline assignment: CDR1 SNHLY and CDR2 FYNNEI. CDR3 loop: CASSPTGLDYGYTF. DNA of the CDR3: TGTGCCAGCAGCCCCACAGGGTTGGACTATGGCTACACCTTC.

This clone was observed once. J is TRBJ2-1 and V is TRBV11-2; D is undetermined. Germline V gene lookup returns CDR1 SGHAT and CDR2 FQNNGV. The V end was cut by 6 bases, the J end by 9 bases, with 15 bases between. The CDR3 spans 13 residues. The CDR3 reads CASSSPRSIEQFF. The DNA of the CDR3 is TGTGCCAGCAGTTCGCCGAGGAGCATTGAGCAGTTCTTC. The complete variable domain, with remaining parts taken from reference TRBV11-2 and TRBJ2-1, reads EAGVAQSPRYKIIEKRQSVAFWCNPISGHATLYWYQQILGQGPKLLIQFQNNGVVDDSQLPKDRFSAERLKGVDSTLKIQPAKLEDSAVYLCASSSPRSIEQFFGPGTRLTVL.

This rearrangement joins TRBV7-9 to TRBJ2-3; D might be TRBD1 (5 bases). Germline values: CDR1 SEHNR, CDR2 FQNEAQ (reference sequence). The length of the CDR3 is 12 residues. V was shortened by 4 bases and J by 8 bases, with 10 bases between the two germline ends. CDR3 residues: CASSSPGSTQYF. As DNA, the CDR3 is TGTGCCAGCAGCTCGCCAGGGTCTACGCAGTATTTT.

J is TRBJ2-7 and V is TRBV5-1; tentatively, D is TRBD2 (6 bases). Germline CDR1 SGHRS, CDR2 YFSETQ. V gave up 4 bases and J gave up 2 bases, with 25 bases separating them. This CDR3 spans 18 amino acids. CDR3 in amino acids: CASSQPDQRVASPYEQYF. As DNA, the CDR3 is TGCGCCAGCAGCCAACCGGACCAGCGGGTCGCTTCCCCCTACGAGCAGTACTTC.

The genes are TRBV10-2 and TRBJ1-4, with 8 bases that match TRBD1. The CDR3 totals 14 residues. J gave up 8 bases and V 3 bases, and 5 bases lay outside the gene matches. Germline values: CDR1 WSHSY, CDR2 SAAADI. In DNA, the CDR3 is TGCGCCAGCAGTGATGACAGGGGAGGCGAAAAACTGTTTTTT. It is translated as CASSDDRGGEKLFF.

This clone was observed a handful of times. This chain connects TRBV28 to TRBJ1-1; D may be TRBD1 (6 bases). Germline V gives CDR1 MDHEN, CDR2 SYDVKM. Trimming left V 4 bases short and J 3 bases short, with 15 bases between. The CDR3 is 15 amino acids. The CDR3 bases are TGTGCCAGCAGTTCCCAGACAGGCCTGGACACTGAAGCTTTCTTT. Its translation: CASSSQTGLDTEAFF.